This entry lists 11 T cell receptor beta chains sequenced from one sample in a study of T cell repertoires in ileal Crohn's disease. Some clones are missing from TCRdb's copy, which holds only in-frame ones; the method was immunoSEQ multiplex PCR. Of around 17,000 clones listed, 70% to 90% are singletons. Sequenced sample: ileal tissue. These receptors were taken from an adult with Crohn's disease.

The chain employs TRBV5-4 and TRBJ1-1; a weak D match, TRBD1 (6 bases). The V gene lost 3 bases and the J gene lost 3 bases, with 12 bases spanning the gap. The V gene's germline CDR1 is SGHNT and CDR2 YYREEE (reference sequence). The CDR3 has 14 residues. The CDR3 DNA reads as TGTGCCAGCAGCTACGCAGACAGGCACACTGAAGCTTTCTTT. As protein: CASSYADRHTEAFF.

The chain couples TRBV11-2 to TRBJ2-7; D uncertain. Germline CDR1 reads SGHAT; CDR2 reads FQNNGV. This CDR3 has 11 residues. The V end was cut by 5 bases, the J end by 4 bases, with 6 bases between. The CDR3, as DNA: TGTGCCAGCAGCCCCCAGTACGAGCAGTACTTC. Encoded protein: CASSPQYEQYF.

The chain joins TRBV10-3 to TRBJ1-2, with 12 bases fitting TRBD1. The CDR3 has 16 amino acids. The germline V gene encodes CDR1 ENHRY and CDR2 SYGVKD. V shed 2 bases, J shed 5 bases, and the junction held 6 bases outside the gene matches. The DNA for the CDR3 is TGTGCCATCAGTGAGGGGACAGGGGGCCGGATTTATGGCTACACCTTC. It translates to CAISEGTGGRIYGYTF.

This clone has a handful of counts. The same CDR3 can be traced to other DNA sequences in this sample. The J gene is TRBJ2-5, the V gene TRBV18; 7 nucleotides match TRBD2. There are 17 residues in the CDR3. The germline V gene encodes CDR1 KGHSH and CDR2 LQKENI. V lost 6 bases, J lost 4 bases, and 17 bases stayed unmatched. The CDR3 DNA sequence: TGTGCCAGCTCCCCAACGACGGGAGGCCGGGACGGAGAGACCCAGTACTTC. Translated, it gives CASSPTTGGRDGETQYF.

This chain links TRBV4-1 with TRBJ2-2; the match to TRBD2 covers 11 bases. The CDR3 length is 17 residues. Germline CDR1 reads MGHRA; CDR2 reads YSYEKL. After removal of 2 bases from V and 3 bases from J, the junction contained 5 bases not matched to a gene. The chain's CDR3 is CASSQSLAGVDTGELFF. The CDR3 DNA is TGCGCCAGCAGCCAATCACTAGCGGGAGTGGACACCGGGGAGCTGTTTTTT.

This chain links TRBV7-2 with TRBJ2-5; 9 nucleotides align to TRBD2. V shed 7 bases, J shed 5 bases, and the junction held 14 bases outside the gene matches. This CDR3 comprises 16 residues. Germline V lookup: CDR1 SGHTA, CDR2 FQGNSA. For the CDR3, the DNA is TGTGCCAGCACCAGGGGGGCGTTTGCGGGAGGGGAGACCCAGTACTTC. Translation gives CASTRGAFAGGETQYF.

The V call is TRBV6-5, the J call TRBJ2-6; D gene ambiguous. V gave up 1 base and J gave up 2 bases, with 6 bases separating them. Germline CDR1 and CDR2: MNHEY and SVGAGI. The CDR3 has 15 amino acids. CDR3: CASSYFGAGANVLTF. Written as DNA, the CDR3 is TGTGCCAGCAGTTACTTCGGAGCTGGGGCCAACGTCCTGACTTTC.

The V call is TRBV10-3, the J call TRBJ2-7; weak D call: TRBD2 (6 bases). CDR3 length equals 14 residues. Germline V lookup: CDR1 ENHRY, CDR2 SYGVKD. Trimming shortened V by 3 bases and J by 0 bases, and 9 bases separated the two germline ends. The CDR3 here is CAISDFGSSYEQYF. DNA of the CDR3: TGTGCCATCAGTGACTTCGGGAGCTCCTACGAGCAGTACTTC.

V is TRBV6-1 and J is TRBJ1-1; weak D call: TRBD1 (5 bases). Germline CDR1 reads MNHNS; CDR2 reads SASEGT. The CDR3 extends over 13 amino acids. Trimming took 5 bases from V and 2 from J, leaving 9 bases between them. The CDR3 region is CASSKTVNTEAFF. DNA of the CDR3: TGTGCCAGCAGTAAGACAGTAAACACTGAAGCTTTCTTT.

The V call is TRBV19, the J call TRBJ2-7; 7 nucleotides match TRBD1. Trimming removed 4 bases from V and 3 bases from J; junction bases left unmatched: 9. Germline lookup yields CDR1 LNHDA and CDR2 SQIVND (reference sequence). CDR3 size: 15 residues. CDR3 region: CASSTPGQKSYEQYF. Written as DNA, the CDR3 is TGTGCCAGTAGTACCCCGGGACAGAAAAGCTACGAGCAGTACTTC.

The chain has TRBV29-1 and TRBJ2-1; the match to TRBD2 covers 14 bases. V shed 1 base and J 0 bases; nucleotides not matched to a gene: 2. Germline lookup yields CDR1 SQVTM and CDR2 ANQGSEA. CDR3 size: 17 residues. CDR3 bases: TGCAGCGTTGAAGCCGGGACTAGCGGGAGCTCCTACAATGAGCAGTTCTTC. This gives the protein CSVEAGTSGSSYNEQFF.